This T cell receptor beta chain stems from a study of T cell repertoires in cytomegalovirus infection. Overall study: A matching HLA type, together with CMV infection, was signaled by public TCR beta signatures.

Each CDR3 protein gets one entry after TCRdb re-called the reads with MiXCR. Here the sample spans around 500,000 distinct CDR3 sequences, about 42% being singletons. This clonotype was observed a few times. The antigen is undetermined. Study-level results: CMV-specific TCR beta clonotypes restricted by HLA-C were the ones dominating the ex vivo response. Cumulated frequencies of public TCR beta families served to identify carriers of CMV plus the relevant HLA.

Sequenced here: cultured PBMCs, sampled from culture after CMV antigen stimulation. The clonotype was recovered from a human donor in good health (CMV status not recorded). Some clones in this sample may be carry-over from other donors' samples.

CDR3 DNA sequence: TGCAGTGCTAGTTTGCTGGCAGAGCCCTATAATTCACCCCTCCACTTT. Translation gives CSASLLAEPYNSPLHF. This chain uses TRBV20-1 with TRBJ1-6; D remains ambiguous. The germline V gene has CDR1 DFQATT and CDR2 SNEGSKA (reference sequence). There are 16 residues in the CDR3. V was trimmed by 3 bases and J by 2 bases, leaving 14 bases between them.